This T cell receptor beta chain comes out of a study of PD-L1 blockade in urothelial cancer. Study overall: Patients' histories included 0 to 3 prior chemotherapy regimens. Researchers looked at the blood 3 weeks (second dose) and 6 weeks after treatment began.

This CDR3 contains 15 residues. Germline assignment: CDR1 SGHRS and CDR2 YFSETQ. Trimming cost V 0 bases and J 4 bases; bases outside gene matches: 3. The method was immunoSEQ multiplex PCR; TCRdb's version includes in-frame clones alone and lacks a portion of them. The sample has some 22,000 clones; roughly 90% are singletons. The genes are TRBV5-1 and TRBJ1-4, with TRBD1 matching over 7 bases. This receptor was taken from a woman aged 55-75 years with urothelial cancer. The specimen comprised PBMCs, sampled around atezolizumab (anti-PD-L1) treatment. The DNA for the CDR3 is TGCGCCAGCAGCTTGGTTGGGACAGATAATGAAAAACTGTTTTTT. Amino acid sequence: CASSLVGTDNEKLFF.